Following are 20 T cell receptor beta chains from one sample sequenced in a study of T cells after yellow fever vaccination. TCRdb passed the 5' RACE reads through MiXCR, listing each CDR3 protein once. Of 280,000 or so distinct CDR3 sequences in the sample, around 9.3% were seen once. Sequenced material: CD4+ T cells sorted from PBMCs, taken 5 days after the yellow fever booster vaccination. These TCRs come from a man younger than 35 who received the YFV17D yellow fever vaccine.

This clonotype was observed at least ten times. This chain joins TRBV9 and TRBJ2-5, with 9 positions matching TRBD2. CDR3 length: 17 amino acids. V gave up 0 bases and J gave up 1 base; unmatched junction bases: 7. The germline gives CDR1 SGDLS, CDR2 YYNGEE. CDR3 DNA sequence: TGTGCCAGCAGCGTAGGGGGTAGCGGGGGCTCCCAAGAGACCCAGTACTTC. Its protein product is CASSVGGSGGSQETQYF.

This clonotype came up many times. This chain joins TRBV12-3 or TRBV12-4 and TRBJ2-4; a weak D match, TRBD1 (6 bases). Trimming removed 8 bases at V and 0 bases at J, with 8 bases between. This CDR3 has 13 amino acids. This chain's CDR3 is CASRTAAKNIQYF. CDR3 in DNA: TGTGCCAGCCGGACAGCAGCCAAAAACATTCAGTACTTC.

This clonotype appeared once. This chain links TRBV6-5 with TRBJ1-1, with TRBD1 matching over 7 bases. The CDR3 loop spans 15 amino acids. V dropped 6 bases and J dropped 4; count of bases not matched to a gene: 11. The germline CDR1 and CDR2 sequences are MNHEY and SVGAGI. The CDR3 DNA reads TGTGCCAGCAGATTGGAGGGGGCGCATGGCACTGAAGCTTTCTTT. This gives the protein CASRLEGAHGTEAFF.

This clonotype was seen only a few times. The V call is TRBV7-9, the J call TRBJ1-1; a weak D match, TRBD1 (5 bases). The V gene lost 7 bases and the J gene lost 6 bases, with 15 bases spanning the gap. This CDR3 spans 13 amino acids. Germline values: CDR1 SEHNR, CDR2 FQNEAQ (reference sequence). The CDR3 is CASITLRGAEAFF. CDR3 DNA: TGTGCCAGCATCACTTTGCGGGGGGCTGAAGCTTTCTTT.

This clonotype has a count of ten or more. The genes are TRBV5-1 and TRBJ2-5; D ambiguous. V was clipped by 4 bases and J by 5 bases, with 15 bases between them. CDR3 length equals 14 residues. The germline V gene has CDR1 SGHRS and CDR2 YFSETQ. This chain's CDR3 is CASSPGPTWETQYF. The CDR3 DNA follows: TGCGCCAGCAGCCCCGGACCTACATGGGAGACCCAGTACTTC.

The chain recombines TRBV5-1 with TRBJ2-5; D is undetermined. Germline V gene data show CDR1 as SGHRS and CDR2 as YFSETQ. This CDR3 has 13 residues. V lost 6 bases to trimming and J lost 4 bases, with 13 bases between them. This chain's CDR3 is CASTNQAAETQYF. The DNA of the CDR3 is TGCGCCAGCACCAACCAGGCGGCAGAGACCCAGTACTTC.

The V and J genes are TRBV20-1 and TRBJ1-5; a weak D match, TRBD1 (6 bases). The CDR3 is 14 residues long. The germline V gene has CDR1 DFQATT and CDR2 SNEGSKA (reference sequence). Deletions cut 6 bases from V and 4 bases from J, with 16 bases between. The CDR3 loop reads CSARGRGGNQPQHF. The CDR3, as DNA: TGCAGTGCACGAGGCAGGGGTGGAAATCAGCCCCAGCATTTT.

The chain joins TRBV5-1 to TRBJ2-7; D might be TRBD1 or TRBD2, each matching 6 bases. The ends were cut back, 4 bases at V and 2 bases at J, with 16 bases in the middle. Germline V CDR1 and CDR2: SGHRS, YFSETQ. The CDR3 is made up of 15 amino acids. The CDR3 sequence is CASSQVGGLTYEQYF. The CDR3 DNA reads TGCGCCAGCAGCCAGGTTGGGGGGCTTACCTACGAGCAGTACTTC.

In its sample, this clonotype was seen many times. The V and J genes are TRBV4-1 and TRBJ2-7, with D uncertain. The germline V and J ends were trimmed by 1 base and 4 bases, with 14 bases remaining between them. The CDR3 consists of 15 residues. From germline, CDR1 is MGHRA and CDR2 YSYEKL. The CDR3 spells CASSQASSDAYEQYF. In DNA form, the CDR3 reads TGCGCCAGCAGCCAAGCGTCAAGTGATGCGTACGAGCAGTACTTC.

The J gene is TRBJ1-4, the V gene TRBV6-5, with 7 bases fitting TRBD1. With V trimmed by 5 bases and J by 4 bases, 10 bases remained unmatched. CDR3 length equals 16 residues. Per germline, CDR1 MNHEY and CDR2 SVGAGI. This CDR3 reads CASSHFGQVNNEKLFF. The CDR3 DNA reads as TGTGCCAGCAGTCACTTCGGACAGGTTAATAATGAAAAACTGTTTTTT.

This clonotype was observed many times. DNA of the CDR3: TGCAGCGTGAAGACGCCAGGATCCCACGAGCAGTACTTC. It yields the protein CSVKTPGSHEQYF. The rearrangement joins TRBV29-1 to TRBJ2-7, with D unclear. Germline CDR1 is SQVTM and CDR2 is ANQGSEA. Trimming stripped 6 bases from V and 5 bases from J, with 17 bases between. This CDR3 contains 13 residues.

This clonotype was picked up a small number of times. V gene TRBV4-3 combines with J gene TRBJ2-1; D is possibly TRBD1 or TRBD2 (5 bases each). Germline V gene sequence: CDR1 LGHNA, CDR2 YSLEER. The CDR3 covers 16 residues. Between the trimmed V and J ends, which lost 1 base and 6 bases, there was a span of 16 bases. The CDR3 loop is CASSQVAGSGPNEQFF. The CDR3 DNA follows: TGCGCCAGCAGCCAAGTGGCTGGATCGGGACCCAATGAGCAGTTCTTC.

This clonotype was seen only a few times. This chain uses TRBV2 with TRBJ2-1; 10 nucleotides agree with TRBD2. The CDR3 extends over 16 amino acids. In germline, CDR1 is SNHLY, CDR2 FYNNEI. V shed 5 bases, J shed 6 bases, and the junction held 10 bases outside the gene matches. This chain's CDR3 is CASSTRLAGGGNEQFF. As DNA, the CDR3 is TGTGCCAGCAGTACCCGACTAGCGGGTGGGGGCAATGAGCAGTTCTTC.

This clonotype was counted a few times. V is TRBV9 and J is TRBJ2-2; TRBD2 aligns across 8 bases. Germline V CDR1 and CDR2: SGDLS, YYNGEE. CDR3 size: 16 residues. V trimming: 2 bases; J trimming: 6 bases; junction bases outside the gene matches: 9. For the CDR3, the DNA is TGTGCCAGCAGCGTCGGGTGGACTAGCAGTCCCGGGGAGCTGTTTTTT. Its translation is CASSVGWTSSPGELFF.

J is TRBJ2-7 and V is TRBV24-1; TRBD1 or TRBD2 may be the D gene (5 bases each). CDR3 size: 15 residues. Germline V gene lookup returns CDR1 KGHDR and CDR2 SFDVKD. V gave up 0 bases and J gave up 9 bases, with 17 bases separating them. The CDR3 DNA is TGTGCCACCAGTGATTTGGGGGGACCCGTACTAGGGCAGTACGTC. Its translation: CATSDLGGPVLGQYV.

This chain joins TRBV4-2 and TRBJ1-3, with no clear D. This CDR3 has 16 residues. V lost 4 bases and J lost 4, with 17 bases in between. In germline, CDR1 is LGHNA, CDR2 YNFKEQ. The DNA for the CDR3 is TGTGCCAGCAGCCTCCCGGGCCCTCCGACGGGAAACACCATATATTTT. It yields the protein CASSLPGPPTGNTIYF.

The chain links TRBV5-1 to TRBJ2-5; D unclear. The germline gives CDR1 SGHRS, CDR2 YFSETQ. The CDR3 totals 15 residues. Trimming shortened V by 0 bases and J by 6 bases, and 15 bases separated the two germline ends. The CDR3 DNA is TGCGCCAGCAGCTTGGATACAACCGTACGCCAGACCCAGTACTTC. Translating it yields CASSLDTTVRQTQYF.

The V gene is TRBV3-1, the J gene TRBJ2-3; the match to TRBD1 covers 7 bases. The CDR3 is 13 residues long. The germline V gene encodes CDR1 LGHDT and CDR2 YNNKEL (reference sequence). The V segment lost 8 bases and the J segment 2 bases; nucleotides outside the gene matches: 4. CDR3 coding DNA: TGTGCCAGCGCGACAGGGTCCACAGATACGCAGTATTTT. This encodes CASATGSTDTQYF.

At least ten counts were recorded for this clonotype. The rearrangement links TRBV4-2 to TRBJ1-1; a weak D match, TRBD1 (5 bases). The CDR3 loop spans 14 amino acids. Germline V gene data show CDR1 as LGHNA and CDR2 as YNFKEQ. V lost 2 bases and J 0 bases, leaving 7 bases between the germline ends. The CDR3 is CASSQQGLNTEAFF. CDR3 nucleotides: TGTGCCAGCAGCCAACAGGGTTTGAACACTGAAGCTTTCTTT.

The rearrangement uses TRBV5-8 and TRBJ2-4; D not resolved. The CDR3 consists of 17 residues. In germline, CDR1 is SGHTS, CDR2 YDEGEE. V lost 0 bases to trimming and J lost 0 bases, with 13 bases between them. The CDR3 sequence is CASSLDLTGLAKNIQYF. In DNA form, the CDR3 reads TGTGCCAGCAGCTTGGACCTGACCGGTCTAGCCAAAAACATTCAGTACTTC.